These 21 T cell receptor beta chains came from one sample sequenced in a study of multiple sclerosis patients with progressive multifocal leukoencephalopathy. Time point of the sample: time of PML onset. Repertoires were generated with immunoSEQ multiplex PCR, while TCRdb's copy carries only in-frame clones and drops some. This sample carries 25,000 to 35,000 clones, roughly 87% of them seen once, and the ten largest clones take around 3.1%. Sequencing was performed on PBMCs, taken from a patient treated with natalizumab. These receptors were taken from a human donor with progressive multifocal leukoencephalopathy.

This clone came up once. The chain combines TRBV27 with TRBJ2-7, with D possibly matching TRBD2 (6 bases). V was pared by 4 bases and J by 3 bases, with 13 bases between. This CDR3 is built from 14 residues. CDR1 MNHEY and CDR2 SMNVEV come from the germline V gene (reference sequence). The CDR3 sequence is CASSSGDSRYEQYF. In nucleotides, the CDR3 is TGTGCCAGCAGTTCGGGGGACTCCCGCTACGAGCAGTACTTC.

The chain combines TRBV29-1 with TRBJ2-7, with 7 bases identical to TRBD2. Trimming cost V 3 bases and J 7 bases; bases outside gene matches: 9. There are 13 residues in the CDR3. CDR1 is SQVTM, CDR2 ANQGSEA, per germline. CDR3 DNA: TGCAGCGTTGATCCAAGCGTGGGGGGGGAGCAGTACTTC. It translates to CSVDPSVGGEQYF.

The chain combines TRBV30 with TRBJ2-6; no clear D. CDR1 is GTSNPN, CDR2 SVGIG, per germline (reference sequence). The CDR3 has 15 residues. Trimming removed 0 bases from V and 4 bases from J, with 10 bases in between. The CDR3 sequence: CAWSVAVDGANVLTF. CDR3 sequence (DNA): TGTGCCTGGAGTGTAGCAGTGGACGGGGCCAACGTCCTGACTTTC.

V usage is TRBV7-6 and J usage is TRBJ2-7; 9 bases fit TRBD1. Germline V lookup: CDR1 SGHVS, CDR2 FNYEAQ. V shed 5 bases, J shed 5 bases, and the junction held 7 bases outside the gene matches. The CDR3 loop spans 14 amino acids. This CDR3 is CASSKGTGIHEQYF. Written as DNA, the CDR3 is TGTGCCAGCAGCAAAGGGACAGGGATACACGAGCAGTACTTC.

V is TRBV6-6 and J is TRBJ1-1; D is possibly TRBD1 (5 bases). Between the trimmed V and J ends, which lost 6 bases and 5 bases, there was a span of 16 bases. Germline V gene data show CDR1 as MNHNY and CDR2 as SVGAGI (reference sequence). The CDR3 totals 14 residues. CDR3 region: CASRTPGELTEAFF. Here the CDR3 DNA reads TGTGCCAGCAGAACCCCGGGGGAGTTGACTGAAGCTTTCTTT.

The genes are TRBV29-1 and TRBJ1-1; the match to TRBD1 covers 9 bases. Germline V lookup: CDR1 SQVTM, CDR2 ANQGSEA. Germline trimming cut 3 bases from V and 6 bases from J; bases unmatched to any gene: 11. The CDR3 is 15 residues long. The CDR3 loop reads CSVDLSGQGNPEAFF. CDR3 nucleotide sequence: TGCAGCGTTGATCTATCTGGACAGGGGAATCCTGAAGCTTTCTTT.

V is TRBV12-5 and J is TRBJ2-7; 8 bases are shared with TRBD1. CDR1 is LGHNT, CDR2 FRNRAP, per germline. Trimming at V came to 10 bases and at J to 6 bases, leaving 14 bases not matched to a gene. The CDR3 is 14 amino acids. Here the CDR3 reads CATQSWTGPAEQYF. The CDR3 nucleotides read TGTGCTACCCAATCTTGGACAGGGCCCGCCGAGCAGTACTTC.

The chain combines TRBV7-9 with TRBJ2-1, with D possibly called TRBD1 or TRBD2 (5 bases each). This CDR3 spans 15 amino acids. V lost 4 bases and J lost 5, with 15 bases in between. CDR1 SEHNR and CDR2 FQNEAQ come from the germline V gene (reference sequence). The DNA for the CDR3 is TGTGCCAGCAGCTCCTCCGGGACGTTTAACAATGAGCAGTTCTTC. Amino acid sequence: CASSSSGTFNNEQFF.

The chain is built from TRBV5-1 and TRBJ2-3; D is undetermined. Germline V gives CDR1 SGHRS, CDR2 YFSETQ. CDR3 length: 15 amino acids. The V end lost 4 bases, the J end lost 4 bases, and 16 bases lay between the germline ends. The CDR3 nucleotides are TGCGCCAGCAGCCCCGGGTCCCGGCCTTCAGATACGCAGTATTTT. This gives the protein CASSPGSRPSDTQYF.

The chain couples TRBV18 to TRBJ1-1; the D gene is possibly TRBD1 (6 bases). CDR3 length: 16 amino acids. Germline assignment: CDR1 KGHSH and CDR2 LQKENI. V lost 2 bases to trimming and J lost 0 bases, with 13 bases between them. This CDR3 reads CASSPGRGAMNTEAFF. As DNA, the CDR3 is TGTGCCAGCTCACCAGGGAGGGGGGCAATGAACACTGAAGCTTTCTTT.

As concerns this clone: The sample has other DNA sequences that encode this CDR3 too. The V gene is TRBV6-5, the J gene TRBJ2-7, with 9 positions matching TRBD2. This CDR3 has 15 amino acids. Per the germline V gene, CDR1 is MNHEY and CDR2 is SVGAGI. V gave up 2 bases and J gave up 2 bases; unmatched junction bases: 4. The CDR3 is CASSYRRGGAYEQYF. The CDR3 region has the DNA TGTGCCAGCAGTTACAGGCGGGGGGGGGCCTACGAGCAGTACTTC.

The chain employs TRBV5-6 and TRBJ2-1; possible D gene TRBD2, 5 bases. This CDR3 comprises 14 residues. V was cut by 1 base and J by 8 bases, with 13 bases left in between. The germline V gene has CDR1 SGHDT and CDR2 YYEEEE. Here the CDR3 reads CASSLREMRDEQFF. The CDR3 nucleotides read TGTGCCAGCAGCTTGAGGGAGATGAGGGATGAGCAGTTCTTC.

In DNA, the CDR3 is TGTGCCAGCAGTCTAGGCGCGAACGGGGGGGATGGCTACACCTTC. Protein sequence: CASSLGANGGDGYTF. The V gene is TRBV27, the J gene TRBJ1-2; D might be TRBD1 (5 bases). Trimming left V 5 bases short and J 6 bases short, with 19 bases between. This CDR3 comprises 15 residues. Germline CDR1 and CDR2: MNHEY and SMNVEV (reference sequence).

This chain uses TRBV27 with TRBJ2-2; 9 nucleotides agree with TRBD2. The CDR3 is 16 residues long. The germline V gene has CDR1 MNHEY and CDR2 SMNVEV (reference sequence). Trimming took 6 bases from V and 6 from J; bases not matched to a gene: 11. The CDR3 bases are TGTGCCAGCAGACCCCTTAGCGGGAGAGGTTCCGGGGAGCTGTTTTTT. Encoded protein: CASRPLSGRGSGELFF.

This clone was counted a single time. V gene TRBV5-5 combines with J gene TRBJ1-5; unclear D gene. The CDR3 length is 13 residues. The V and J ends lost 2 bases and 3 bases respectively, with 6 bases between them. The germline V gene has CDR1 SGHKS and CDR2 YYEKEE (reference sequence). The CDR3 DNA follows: TGTGCCAGCAGCTTTCGGTACAATCAGCCCCAGCATTTT. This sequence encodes CASSFRYNQPQHF.

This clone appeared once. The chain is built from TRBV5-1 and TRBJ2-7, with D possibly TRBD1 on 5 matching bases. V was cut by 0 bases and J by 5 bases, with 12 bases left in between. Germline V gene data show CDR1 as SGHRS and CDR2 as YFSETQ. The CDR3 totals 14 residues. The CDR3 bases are TGCGCCAGCAGCTTGGTTAGGGGTTTTGACGAGCAGTACTTC. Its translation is CASSLVRGFDEQYF.

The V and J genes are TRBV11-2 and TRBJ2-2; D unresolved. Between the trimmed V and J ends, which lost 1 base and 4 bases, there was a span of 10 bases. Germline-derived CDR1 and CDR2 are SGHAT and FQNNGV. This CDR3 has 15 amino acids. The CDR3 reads CASSLARRGTGELFF. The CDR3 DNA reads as TGTGCCAGCAGCTTAGCGAGGAGAGGCACCGGGGAGCTGTTTTTT.

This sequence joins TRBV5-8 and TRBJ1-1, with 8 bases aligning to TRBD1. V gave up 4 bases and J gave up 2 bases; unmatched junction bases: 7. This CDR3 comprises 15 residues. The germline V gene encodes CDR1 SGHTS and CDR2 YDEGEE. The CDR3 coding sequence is TGTGCCAGCAGCCCGCGTGGACAGGGAAACACTGAAGCTTTCTTT. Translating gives CASSPRGQGNTEAFF.

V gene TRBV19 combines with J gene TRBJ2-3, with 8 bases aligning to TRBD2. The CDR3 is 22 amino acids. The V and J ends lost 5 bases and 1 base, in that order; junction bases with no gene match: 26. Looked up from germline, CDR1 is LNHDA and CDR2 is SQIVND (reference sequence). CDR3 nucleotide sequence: TGTGCCAGTAGTCTACGAAGCCCCGGGACTAGGGGGGAATTAATACGCACAGATACGCAGTATTTT. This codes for CASSLRSPGTRGELIRTDTQYF. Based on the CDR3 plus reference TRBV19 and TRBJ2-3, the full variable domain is DGGITQSPKYLFRKEGQNVTLSCEQNLNHDAMYWYRQDPGQGLRLIYYSQIVNDFQKGDIAEGYSVSREKKESFPLTVTSAQKNPTAFYLCASSLRSPGTRGELIRTDTQYFGPGTRLTVL.

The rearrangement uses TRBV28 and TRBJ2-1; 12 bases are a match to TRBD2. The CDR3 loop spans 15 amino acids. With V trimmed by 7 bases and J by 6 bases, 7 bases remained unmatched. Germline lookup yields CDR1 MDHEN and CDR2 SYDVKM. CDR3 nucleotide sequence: TGTGCCAGCACCCAACTAGCGGGAGGTCTCAATGAGCAGTTCTTC. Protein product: CASTQLAGGLNEQFF.

The CDR3 region is CAWSEGGLIYGYTF. The CDR3 nucleotides are TGTGCCTGGAGTGAGGGGGGGCTGATCTATGGCTACACCTTC. The V call is TRBV30, the J call TRBJ1-2; TRBD1 is a possible D gene (6 bases). Per the germline V gene, CDR1 is GTSNPN and CDR2 is SVGIG (reference sequence). V dropped 1 base and J dropped 4 bases, with 13 bases sitting between them. This CDR3 contains 14 residues.